These 10 T cell receptor beta chains came from one sample sequenced in a study of shared clonotypes between healthy human individuals. Clones were read by immunoSEQ multiplex PCR, and TCRdb kept only the in-frame ones, dropping some. The sample has about 2 million clones; around 95% are singletons. The sequenced material came from naive CD4+ T cells sorted from blood. As to subset: CD45RA+ positively selected. All receptors come from a man between 18 and 35 years old in good health.

V usage is TRBV7-9 and J usage is TRBJ2-5; 9 nucleotides agree with TRBD2. Germline V gene sequence: CDR1 SEHNR, CDR2 FQNEAQ (reference sequence). The J segment lost 5 bases and the V segment lost 2 bases, leaving 3 bases of the junction unmatched. The CDR3 has 14 amino acids. CDR3 loop: CASSLTAGGETQYF. The CDR3 nucleotides are TGTGCCAGCAGCTTAACGGCGGGAGGGGAGACCCAGTACTTC.

This clone was counted between two and nine times. The chain combines TRBV25-1 with TRBJ1-2; D remains ambiguous. The CDR3 has 12 residues. The germline V gene has CDR1 MGHDK and CDR2 SYGVNS. V gave up 3 bases and J gave up 4 bases, with 6 bases separating them. The CDR3 nucleotides are TGTGCCAGCAGTGACAGACCCTATGGCTACACCTTC. Translated: CASSDRPYGYTF.

This sequence joins TRBV5-6 and TRBJ2-3; D perhaps matches TRBD1 (5 bases). In germline, CDR1 is SGHDT, CDR2 YYEEEE. The germline V and J ends were trimmed by 5 bases and 0 bases, with 13 bases remaining between them. The CDR3 loop spans 15 amino acids. The CDR3 DNA follows: TGTGCCAGCAGATCGGGTCAGGGAAGCACAGATACGCAGTATTTT. Residues: CASRSGQGSTDTQYF.

This chain connects TRBV29-1 to TRBJ2-7; 8 bases are shared with TRBD2. Trimming took 7 bases from V and 0 from J; bases not matched to a gene: 2. The CDR3 extends over 12 amino acids. Per the germline V gene, CDR1 is SQVTM and CDR2 is ANQGSEA. The CDR3 DNA sequence: TGCAGCGCCAGCGGGAGCTCCTACGAGCAGTACTTC. The encoded protein is CSASGSSYEQYF.

This CDR3 reads CASTAQGTGIENIQYF. The CDR3 region has the DNA TGTGCCAGCACCGCTCAGGGGACGGGCATTGAAAACATTCAGTACTTC. This chain uses TRBV28 with TRBJ2-4, with TRBD1 as a possible D gene (6 bases). The germline CDR1 and CDR2 sequences are MDHEN and SYDVKM. The CDR3 loop spans 16 amino acids. With 7 bases removed from V and 5 bases from J, the gap between germline ends came to 21 bases.

DNA of the CDR3: TGCGCCAGCAGTGAGATAGGACAGGGAATGAACACTGAAGCTTTCTTT. Translation gives CASSEIGQGMNTEAFF. V usage is TRBV10-2 and J usage is TRBJ1-1, with TRBD1 identical over 8 bases. Trimming at V came to 2 bases and at J to 0 bases, leaving 5 bases not matched to a gene. The germline V gene encodes CDR1 WSHSY and CDR2 SAAADI. The CDR3 runs 16 residues.

The chain combines TRBV6-1 with TRBJ2-6; 7 bases are shared with TRBD1. CDR1 and CDR2 (germline): MNHNS, SASEGT. Trimming removed 3 bases from V and 0 bases from J; junction bases left unmatched: 2. The length of the CDR3 is 16 residues. In DNA form, the CDR3 reads TGTGCCAGCAGTGAGACAGGGATCTCTGGGGCCAACGTCCTGACTTTC. Protein product: CASSETGISGANVLTF.

The rearrangement uses TRBV18 and TRBJ2-2, with D perhaps TRBD1 (6 bases). The CDR3 is 15 residues long. V was clipped by 0 bases and J by 5 bases, with 10 bases between them. Germline CDR1 is KGHSH and CDR2 is LQKENI. The CDR3 region is CASSPPGTPTGELFF. The CDR3 DNA is TGTGCCAGCTCACCACCCGGGACACCGACCGGGGAGCTGTTTTTT.

The rearrangement uses TRBV29-1 and TRBJ2-1, with TRBD2 identical over 11 bases. Germline CDR1 and CDR2: SQVTM and ANQGSEA. Trimming removed 3 bases from V and 7 bases from J; junction bases left unmatched: 2. The CDR3 is 13 amino acids. In DNA form, the CDR3 reads TGCAGCGTTGAGCGACTAGCGGGAAATGAGCAGTTCTTC. It is translated as CSVERLAGNEQFF.

This chain uses TRBV19 with TRBJ1-1; TRBD1 is a possible D gene (6 bases). This CDR3 is 16 amino acids long. The V end lost 3 bases, the J end lost 4 bases, and 18 bases lay between the germline ends. Looked up from germline, CDR1 is LNHDA and CDR2 is SQIVND (reference sequence). CDR3 region: CASSMRFPGAPTEAFF. Written as DNA, the CDR3 is TGTGCCAGTAGTATGAGGTTCCCAGGGGCCCCCACTGAAGCTTTCTTT.